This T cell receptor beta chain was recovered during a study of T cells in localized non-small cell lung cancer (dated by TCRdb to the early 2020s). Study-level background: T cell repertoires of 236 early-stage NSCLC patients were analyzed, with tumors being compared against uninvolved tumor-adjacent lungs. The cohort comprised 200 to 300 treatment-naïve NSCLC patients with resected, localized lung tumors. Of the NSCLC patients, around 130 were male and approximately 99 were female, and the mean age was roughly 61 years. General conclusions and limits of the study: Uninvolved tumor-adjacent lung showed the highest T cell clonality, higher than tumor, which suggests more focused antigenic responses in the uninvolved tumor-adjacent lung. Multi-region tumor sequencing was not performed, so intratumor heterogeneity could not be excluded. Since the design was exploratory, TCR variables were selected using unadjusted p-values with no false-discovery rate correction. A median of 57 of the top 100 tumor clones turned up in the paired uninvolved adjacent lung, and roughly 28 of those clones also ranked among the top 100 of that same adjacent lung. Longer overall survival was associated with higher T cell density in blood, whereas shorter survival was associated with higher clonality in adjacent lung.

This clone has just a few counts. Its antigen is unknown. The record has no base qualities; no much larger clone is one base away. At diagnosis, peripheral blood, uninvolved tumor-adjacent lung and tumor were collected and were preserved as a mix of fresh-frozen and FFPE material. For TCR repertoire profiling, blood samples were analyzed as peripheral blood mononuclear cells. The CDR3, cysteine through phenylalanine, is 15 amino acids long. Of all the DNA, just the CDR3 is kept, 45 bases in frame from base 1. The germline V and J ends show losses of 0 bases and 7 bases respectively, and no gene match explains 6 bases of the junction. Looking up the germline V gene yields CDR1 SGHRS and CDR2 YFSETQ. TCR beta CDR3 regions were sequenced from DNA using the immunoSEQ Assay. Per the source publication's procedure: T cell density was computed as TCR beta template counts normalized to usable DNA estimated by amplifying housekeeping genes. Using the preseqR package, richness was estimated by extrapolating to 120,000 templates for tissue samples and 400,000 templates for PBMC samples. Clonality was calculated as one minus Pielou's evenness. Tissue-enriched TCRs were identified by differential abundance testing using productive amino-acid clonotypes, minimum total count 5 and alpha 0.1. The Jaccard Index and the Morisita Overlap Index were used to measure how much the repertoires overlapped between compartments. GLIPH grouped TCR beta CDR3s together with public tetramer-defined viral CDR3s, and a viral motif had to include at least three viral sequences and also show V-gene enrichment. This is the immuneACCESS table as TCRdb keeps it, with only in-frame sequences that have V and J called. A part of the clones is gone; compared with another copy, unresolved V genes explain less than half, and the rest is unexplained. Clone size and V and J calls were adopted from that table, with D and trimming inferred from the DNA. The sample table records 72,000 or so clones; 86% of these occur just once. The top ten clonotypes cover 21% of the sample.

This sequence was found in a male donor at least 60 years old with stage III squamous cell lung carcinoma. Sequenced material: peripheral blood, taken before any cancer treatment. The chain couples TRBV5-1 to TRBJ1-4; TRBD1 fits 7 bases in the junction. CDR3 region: CASSLGQGGGEKLFF. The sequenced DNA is TGCGCCAGCAGCTTGGGACAGGGAGGTGGTGAAAAACTGTTTTTT.